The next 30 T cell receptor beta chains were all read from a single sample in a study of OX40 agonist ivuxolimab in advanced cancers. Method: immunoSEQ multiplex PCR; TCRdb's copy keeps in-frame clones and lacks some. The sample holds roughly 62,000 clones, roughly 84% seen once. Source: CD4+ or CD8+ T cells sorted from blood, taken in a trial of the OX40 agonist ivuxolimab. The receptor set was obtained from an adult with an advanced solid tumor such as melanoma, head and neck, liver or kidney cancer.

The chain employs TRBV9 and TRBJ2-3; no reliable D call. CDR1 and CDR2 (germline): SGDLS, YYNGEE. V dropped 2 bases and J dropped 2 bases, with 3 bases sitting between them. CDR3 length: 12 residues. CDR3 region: CASSVTTDTQYF. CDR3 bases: TGTGCCAGCAGCGTTACCACAGATACGCAGTATTTT.

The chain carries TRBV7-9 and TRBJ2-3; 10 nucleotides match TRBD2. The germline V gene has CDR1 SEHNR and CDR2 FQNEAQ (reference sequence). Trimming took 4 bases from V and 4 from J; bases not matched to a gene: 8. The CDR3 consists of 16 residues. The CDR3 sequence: CASSSVLAGFSDTQYF. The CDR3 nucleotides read TGTGCCAGCAGCTCAGTACTAGCGGGGTTTTCAGATACGCAGTATTTT.

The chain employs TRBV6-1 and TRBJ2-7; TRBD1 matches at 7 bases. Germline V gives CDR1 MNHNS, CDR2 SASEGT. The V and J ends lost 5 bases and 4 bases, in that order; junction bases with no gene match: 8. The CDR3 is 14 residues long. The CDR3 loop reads CASSLRQGGYEQYF. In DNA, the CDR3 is TGTGCCAGCAGTTTACGACAGGGTGGGTACGAGCAGTACTTC.

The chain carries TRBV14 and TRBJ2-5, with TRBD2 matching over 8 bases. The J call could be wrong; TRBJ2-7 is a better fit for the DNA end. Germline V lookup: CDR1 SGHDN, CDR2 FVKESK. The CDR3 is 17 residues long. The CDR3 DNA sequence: TGTGCCAGCAGCCAGTTCCGGGGGGCGGGAGGCGGCTACGAGCAGTACTTC. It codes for CASSQFRGAGGGYEQYF.

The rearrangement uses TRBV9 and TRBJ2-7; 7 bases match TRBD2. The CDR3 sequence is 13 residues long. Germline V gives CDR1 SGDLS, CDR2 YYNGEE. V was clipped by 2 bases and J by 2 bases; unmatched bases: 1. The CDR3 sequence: CASSVGLAYEQYF. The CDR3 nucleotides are TGTGCCAGCAGCGTCGGACTAGCCTACGAGCAGTACTTC.

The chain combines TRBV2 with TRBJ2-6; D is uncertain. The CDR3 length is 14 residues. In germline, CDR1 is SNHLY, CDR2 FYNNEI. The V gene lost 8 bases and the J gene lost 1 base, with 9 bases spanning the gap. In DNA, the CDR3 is TGTGCCAGCGCTGTGCCATCTGGGGCCAACGTCCTGACTTTC. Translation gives CASAVPSGANVLTF.

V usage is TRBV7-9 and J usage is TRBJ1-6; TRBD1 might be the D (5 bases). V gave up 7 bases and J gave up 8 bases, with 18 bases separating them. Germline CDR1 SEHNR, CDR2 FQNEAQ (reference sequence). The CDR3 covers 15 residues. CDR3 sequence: CASIPGGILDSPLHF. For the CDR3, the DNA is TGTGCCAGCATCCCCGGGGGGATATTGGATTCACCCCTCCACTTT.

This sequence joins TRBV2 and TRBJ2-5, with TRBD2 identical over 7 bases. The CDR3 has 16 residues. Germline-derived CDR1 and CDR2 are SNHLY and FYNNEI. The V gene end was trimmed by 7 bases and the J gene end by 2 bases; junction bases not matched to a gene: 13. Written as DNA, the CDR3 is TGTGCCAGCAACGGGGGGTTGGGGTTATCACAAGAGACCCAGTACTTC. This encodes CASNGGLGLSQETQYF.

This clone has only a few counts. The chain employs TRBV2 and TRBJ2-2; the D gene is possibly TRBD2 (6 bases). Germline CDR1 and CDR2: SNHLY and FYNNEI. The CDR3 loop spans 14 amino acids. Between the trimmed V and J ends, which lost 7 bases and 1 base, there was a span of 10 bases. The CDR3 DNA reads TGTGCCAGCAAGTGGAGGGGGAACACCGGGGAGCTGTTTTTT. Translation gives CASKWRGNTGELFF.

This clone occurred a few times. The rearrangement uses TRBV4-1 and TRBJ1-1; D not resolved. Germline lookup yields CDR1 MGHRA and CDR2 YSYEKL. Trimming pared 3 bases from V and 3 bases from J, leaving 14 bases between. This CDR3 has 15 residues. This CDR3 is CASSQPLFRDTEAFF. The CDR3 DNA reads TGCGCCAGCAGCCAGCCCCTTTTCCGGGACACTGAAGCTTTCTTT.

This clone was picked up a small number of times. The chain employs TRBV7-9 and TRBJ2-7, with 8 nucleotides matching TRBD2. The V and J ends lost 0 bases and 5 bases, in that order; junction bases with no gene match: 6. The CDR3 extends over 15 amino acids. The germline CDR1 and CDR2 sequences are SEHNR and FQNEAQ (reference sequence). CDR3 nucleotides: TGTGCCAGCAGCTTAGCCCAGCGGGAGACTGACGAGCAGTACTTC. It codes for CASSLAQRETDEQYF.

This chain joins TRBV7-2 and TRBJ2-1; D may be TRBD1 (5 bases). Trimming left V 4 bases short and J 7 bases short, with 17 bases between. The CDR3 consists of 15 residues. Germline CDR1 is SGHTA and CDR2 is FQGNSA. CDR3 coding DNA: TGTGCCAGCAGCTATCCGCGACAGCCTGCGAATGAGCAGTTCTTC. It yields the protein CASSYPRQPANEQFF.

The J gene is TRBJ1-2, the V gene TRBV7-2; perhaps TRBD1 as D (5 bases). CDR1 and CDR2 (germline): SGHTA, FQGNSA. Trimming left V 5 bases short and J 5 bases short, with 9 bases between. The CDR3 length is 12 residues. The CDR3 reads CASSQAGYGYTF. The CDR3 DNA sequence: TGTGCCAGCAGCCAAGCAGGGTATGGCTACACCTTC. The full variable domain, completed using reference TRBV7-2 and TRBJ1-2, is GAGVSQSPSNKVTEKGKDVELRCDPISGHTALYWYRQSLGQGLEFLIYFQGNSAPDKSGLPSDRFSAERTGGSVSTLTIQRTQQEDSAVYLCASSQAGYGYTFGSGTRLTVV.

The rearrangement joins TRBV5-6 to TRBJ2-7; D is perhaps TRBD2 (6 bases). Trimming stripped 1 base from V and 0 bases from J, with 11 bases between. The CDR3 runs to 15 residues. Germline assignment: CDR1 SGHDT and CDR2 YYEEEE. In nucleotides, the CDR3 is TGTGCCAGCAGCTTGTGGGACTTCTACTCCTACGAGCAGTACTTC. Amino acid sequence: CASSLWDFYSYEQYF.

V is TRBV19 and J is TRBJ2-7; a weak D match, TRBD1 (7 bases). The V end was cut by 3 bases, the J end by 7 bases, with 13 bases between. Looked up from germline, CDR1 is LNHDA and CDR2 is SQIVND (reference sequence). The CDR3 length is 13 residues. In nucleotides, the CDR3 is TGTGCCAGTAGTATCCGACAGGGAGGAGAGCAGTACTTC. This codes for CASSIRQGGEQYF.

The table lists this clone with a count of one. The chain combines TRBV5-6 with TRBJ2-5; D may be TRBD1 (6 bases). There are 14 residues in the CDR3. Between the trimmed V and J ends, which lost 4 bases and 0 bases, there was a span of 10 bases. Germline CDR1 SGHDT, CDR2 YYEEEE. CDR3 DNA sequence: TGTGCCAGCAGCCCTCAGGGGTACCAAGAGACCCAGTACTTC. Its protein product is CASSPQGYQETQYF.

CDR3 in DNA: TGTGCTGTGGGTCCACCCCTCCACTTT. It translates to CAVGPPLHF. J is TRBJ1-6 and V is TRBV6-6; the D is unclear. Germline CDR1 reads MNHNY; CDR2 reads SVGAGI (reference sequence). The CDR3 is 9 amino acids.

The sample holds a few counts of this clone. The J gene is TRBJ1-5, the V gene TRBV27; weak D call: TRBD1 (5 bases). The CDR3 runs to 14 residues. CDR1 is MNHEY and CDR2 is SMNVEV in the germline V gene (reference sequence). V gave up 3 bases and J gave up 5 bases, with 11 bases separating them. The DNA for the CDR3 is TGTGCCAGCAGTTTGACCGGGGGTTATCAGCCCCAGCATTTT. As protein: CASSLTGGYQPQHF.

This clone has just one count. CDR3 DNA: TGTGCCAGCAGCTTCGACAGGGGACCAGAGACCCAGTACTTC. Encoded protein: CASSFDRGPETQYF. V gene TRBV7-6 combines with J gene TRBJ2-5; TRBD1 matches at 8 bases. From germline, CDR1 is SGHVS and CDR2 FNYEAQ. Trimming cost V 3 bases and J 4 bases; bases outside gene matches: 4. The CDR3 extends over 14 amino acids.

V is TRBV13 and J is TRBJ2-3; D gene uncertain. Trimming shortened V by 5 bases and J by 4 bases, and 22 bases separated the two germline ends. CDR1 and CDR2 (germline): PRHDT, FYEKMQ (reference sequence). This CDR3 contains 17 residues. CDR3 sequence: CASSPTRFRPRPDTQYF. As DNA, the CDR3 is TGTGCCAGCAGCCCGACCCGGTTTAGGCCTCGCCCAGATACGCAGTATTTT.

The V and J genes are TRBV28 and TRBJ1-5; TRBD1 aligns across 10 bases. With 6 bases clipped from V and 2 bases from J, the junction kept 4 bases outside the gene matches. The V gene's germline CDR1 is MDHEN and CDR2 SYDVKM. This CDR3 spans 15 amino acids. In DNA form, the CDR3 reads TGTGCCAGCAGCCTGACAGGGGGCGGCAATCAGCCCCAGCATTTT. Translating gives CASSLTGGGNQPQHF.

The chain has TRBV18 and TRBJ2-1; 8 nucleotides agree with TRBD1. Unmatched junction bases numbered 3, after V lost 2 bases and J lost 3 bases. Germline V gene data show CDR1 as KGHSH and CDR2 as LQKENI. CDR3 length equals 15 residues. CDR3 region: CASSPGTGSYNEQFF. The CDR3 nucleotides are TGTGCCAGCTCACCAGGGACAGGCAGCTACAATGAGCAGTTCTTC. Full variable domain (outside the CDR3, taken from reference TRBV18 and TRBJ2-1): NAGVMQNPRHLVRRRGQEARLRCSPMKGHSHVYWYRQLPEEGLKFMVYLQKENIIDESGMPKERFSAEFPKEGPSILRIQQVVRGDSAAYFCASSPGTGSYNEQFFGPGTRLTVL.

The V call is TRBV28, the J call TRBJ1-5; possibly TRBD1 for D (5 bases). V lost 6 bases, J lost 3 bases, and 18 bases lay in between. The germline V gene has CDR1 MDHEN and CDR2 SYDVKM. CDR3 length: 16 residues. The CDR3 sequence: CASRVGGEAHNQPQHF. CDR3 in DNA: TGTGCCAGCAGGGTTGGGGGGGAAGCCCACAATCAGCCCCAGCATTTT. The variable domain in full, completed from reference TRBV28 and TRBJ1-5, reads DVKVTQSSRYLVKRTGEKVFLECVQDMDHENMFWYRQDPGLGLRLIYFSYDVKMKEKGDIPEGYSVSREKKERFSLILESASTNQTSMYLCASRVGGEAHNQPQHFGDGTRLSIL.

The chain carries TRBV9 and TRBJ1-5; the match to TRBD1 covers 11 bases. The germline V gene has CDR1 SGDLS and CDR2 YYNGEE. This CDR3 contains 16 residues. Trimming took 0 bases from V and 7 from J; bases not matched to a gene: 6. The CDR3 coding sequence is TGTGCCAGCAGCGTAGACGGGACAGGGGGGAGCCAGCCCCAGCATTTT. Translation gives CASSVDGTGGSQPQHF.

The CDR3 sequence is CASSVFPRLAGQGNEQFF. The CDR3 DNA sequence: TGTGCCAGCAGCGTCTTCCCACGACTAGCGGGGCAAGGCAATGAGCAGTTCTTC. The V gene is TRBV9, the J gene TRBJ2-1, with 11 positions matching TRBD2. Germline CDR1 reads SGDLS; CDR2 reads YYNGEE. This CDR3 is built from 18 residues. V shed 2 bases and J 6 bases; nucleotides not matched to a gene: 13.

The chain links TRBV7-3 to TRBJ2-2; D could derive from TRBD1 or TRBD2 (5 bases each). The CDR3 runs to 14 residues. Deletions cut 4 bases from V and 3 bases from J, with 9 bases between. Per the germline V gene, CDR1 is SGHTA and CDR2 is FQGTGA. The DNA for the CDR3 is TGTGCCAGCAGCTCCCAGGGACACACCGGGGAGCTGTTTTTT. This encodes CASSSQGHTGELFF.

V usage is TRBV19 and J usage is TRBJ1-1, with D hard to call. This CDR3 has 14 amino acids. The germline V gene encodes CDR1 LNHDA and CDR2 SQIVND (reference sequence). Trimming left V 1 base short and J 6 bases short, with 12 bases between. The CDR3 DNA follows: TGTGCCAGTAGTATAGCTCTGGGCAGCTCTGAAGCTTTCTTT. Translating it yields CASSIALGSSEAFF. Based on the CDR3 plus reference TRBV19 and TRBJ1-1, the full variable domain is DGGITQSPKYLFRKEGQNVTLSCEQNLNHDAMYWYRQDPGQGLRLIYYSQIVNDFQKGDIAEGYSVSREKKESFPLTVTSAQKNPTAFYLCASSIALGSSEAFFGQGTRLTVV.

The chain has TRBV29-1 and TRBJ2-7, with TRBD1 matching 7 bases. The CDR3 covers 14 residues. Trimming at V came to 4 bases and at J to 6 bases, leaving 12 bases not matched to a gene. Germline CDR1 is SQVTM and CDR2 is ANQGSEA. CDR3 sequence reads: CSVAGKGTAREQYF. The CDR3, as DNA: TGCAGCGTTGCGGGGAAGGGGACAGCCCGCGAGCAGTACTTC.

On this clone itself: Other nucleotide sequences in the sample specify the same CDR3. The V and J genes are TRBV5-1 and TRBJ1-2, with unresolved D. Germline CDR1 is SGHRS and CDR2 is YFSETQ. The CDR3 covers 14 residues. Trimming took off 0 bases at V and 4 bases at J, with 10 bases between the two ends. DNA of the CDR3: TGCGCCAGCAGCTTGGGTCAGCCTTCCTATGGCTACACCTTC. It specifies CASSLGQPSYGYTF. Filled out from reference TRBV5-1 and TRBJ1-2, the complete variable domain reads KAGVTQTPRYLIKTRGQQVTLSCSPISGHRSVSWYQQTPGQGLQFLFEYFSETQRNKGNFPGRFSGRQFSNSRSEMNVSTLELGDSALYLCASSLGQPSYGYTFGSGTRLTVV.

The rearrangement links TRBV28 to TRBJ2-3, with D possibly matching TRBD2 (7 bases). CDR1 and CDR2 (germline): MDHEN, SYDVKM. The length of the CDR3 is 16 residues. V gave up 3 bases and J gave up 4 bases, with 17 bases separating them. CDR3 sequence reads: CASSFSVGGGADTQYF. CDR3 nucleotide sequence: TGTGCCAGCAGTTTTTCAGTCGGCGGGGGCGCAGATACGCAGTATTTT.